The clone carrying this T cell receptor (beta chain) was seen ten or more times. Its antigen remains unknown. It was genomic DNA that served as the template for profiling TCR beta VDJ and CDR3. TCRdb used MiXCR to reprocess the reads, holding one entry per CDR3 protein. The data show about 180,000 distinct CDR3 sequences, 63% seen once. The sample originates from a study of CD8+CD57+ T cells in acquired aplastic anemia. Study-level information: Sorted CD4+ plus CD8+ cells gave DNA averaging about 3.2 ug. Study-wide results and limits: It was found that under 30 CD8+ CDR3 sequences were shared between patients and controls.

Patients picked for sequencing had shown CD8+CD57+ cell expansion detected by flow cytometry. In all patients, the disease was severe acquired aplastic anemia. The trim removed 4 bases at V and 4 bases at J, leaving 4 bases unmatched. CDR3 length equals 15 residues. CDR1 and CDR2 from the germline V gene are LNHNV and YYDKDF (reference sequence). The specimen sequenced was sorted CD4+, CD8+, or CD8+CD57+ T cells (not recorded which) from PBMCs. This receptor was identified in a human donor with aplastic anemia. The V gene is TRBV15, the J gene TRBJ1-5, with 10 positions matching TRBD1. In DNA form, the CDR3 reads TGTGCCACCAGCACGGACAGGGGGACGAATCAGCCCCAGCATTTT. It specifies CATSTDRGTNQPQHF.